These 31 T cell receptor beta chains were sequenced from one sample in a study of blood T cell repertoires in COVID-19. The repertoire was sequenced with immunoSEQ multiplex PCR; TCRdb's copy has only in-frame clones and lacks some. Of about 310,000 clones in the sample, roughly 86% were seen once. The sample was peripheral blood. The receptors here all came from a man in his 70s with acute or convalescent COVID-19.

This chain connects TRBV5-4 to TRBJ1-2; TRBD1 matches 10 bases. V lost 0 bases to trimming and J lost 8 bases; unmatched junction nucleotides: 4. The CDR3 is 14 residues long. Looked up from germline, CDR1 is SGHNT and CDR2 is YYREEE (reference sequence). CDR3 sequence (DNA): TGTGCCAGCAGCTTGGCGACAGGGGGCGCGGGCTACACCTTC. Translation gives CASSLATGGAGYTF.

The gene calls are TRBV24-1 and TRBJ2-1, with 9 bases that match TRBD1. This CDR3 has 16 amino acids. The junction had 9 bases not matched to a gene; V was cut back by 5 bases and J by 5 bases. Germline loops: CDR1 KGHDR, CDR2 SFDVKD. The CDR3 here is CATSAPPGQGNNEQFF. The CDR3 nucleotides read TGTGCCACCAGTGCCCCGCCGGGACAGGGTAACAATGAGCAGTTCTTC.

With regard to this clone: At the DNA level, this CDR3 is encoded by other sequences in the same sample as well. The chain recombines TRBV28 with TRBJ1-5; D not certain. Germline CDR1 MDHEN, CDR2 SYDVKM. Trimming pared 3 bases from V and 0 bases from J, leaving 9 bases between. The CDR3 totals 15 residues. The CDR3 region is CASSFRGISNQPQHF. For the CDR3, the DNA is TGTGCCAGCAGTTTCCGCGGAATTAGCAATCAGCCCCAGCATTTT.

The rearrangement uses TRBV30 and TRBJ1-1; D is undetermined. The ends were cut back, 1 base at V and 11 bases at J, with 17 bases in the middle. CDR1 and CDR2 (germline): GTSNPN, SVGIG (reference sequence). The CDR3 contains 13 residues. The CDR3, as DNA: TGTGCCTGGAGTGCAGAGGACCGGAGGGTGGCTTTCTTT. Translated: CAWSAEDRRVAFF.

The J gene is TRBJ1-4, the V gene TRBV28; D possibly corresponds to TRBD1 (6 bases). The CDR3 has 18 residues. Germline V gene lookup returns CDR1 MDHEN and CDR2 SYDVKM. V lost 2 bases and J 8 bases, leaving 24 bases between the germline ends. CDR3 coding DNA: TGTGCCAGCAGTTTAACTGGGACATTGGGCCCTATAAAGGAAAAACTGTTTTTT. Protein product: CASSLTGTLGPIKEKLFF.

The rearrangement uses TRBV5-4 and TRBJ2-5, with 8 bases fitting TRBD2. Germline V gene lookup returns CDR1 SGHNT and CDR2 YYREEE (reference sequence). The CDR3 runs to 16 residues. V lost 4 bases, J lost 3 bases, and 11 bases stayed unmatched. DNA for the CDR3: TGTGCCAGCAGCCGGGGGGGGGCAGAGGGGAAAGAGACCCAGTACTTC. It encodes CASSRGGAEGKETQYF.

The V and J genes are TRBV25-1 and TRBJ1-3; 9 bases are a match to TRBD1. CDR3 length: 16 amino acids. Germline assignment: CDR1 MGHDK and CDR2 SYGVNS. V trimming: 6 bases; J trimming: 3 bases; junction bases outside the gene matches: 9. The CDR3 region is CASRAFVTGGGNTIYF. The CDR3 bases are TGTGCCAGCAGAGCCTTTGTGACAGGGGGTGGAAACACCATATATTTT.

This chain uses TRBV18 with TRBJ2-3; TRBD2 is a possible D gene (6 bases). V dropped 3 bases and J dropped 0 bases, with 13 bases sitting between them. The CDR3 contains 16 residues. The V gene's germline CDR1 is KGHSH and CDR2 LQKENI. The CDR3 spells CASSPLGLGSTDTQYF. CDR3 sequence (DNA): TGTGCCAGCTCACCCCTGGGACTGGGAAGCACAGATACGCAGTATTTT.

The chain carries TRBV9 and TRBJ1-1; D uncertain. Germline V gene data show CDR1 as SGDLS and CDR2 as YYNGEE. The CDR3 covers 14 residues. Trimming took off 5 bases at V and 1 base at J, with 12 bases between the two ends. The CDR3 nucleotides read TGTGCCAGCAGTACGGGATGGGAGAACACTGAAGCTTTCTTT. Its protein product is CASSTGWENTEAFF.

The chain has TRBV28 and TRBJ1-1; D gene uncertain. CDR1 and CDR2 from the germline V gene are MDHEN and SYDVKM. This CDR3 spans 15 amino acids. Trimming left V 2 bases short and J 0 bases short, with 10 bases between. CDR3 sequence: CASSLGRIMNTEAFF. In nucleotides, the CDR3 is TGTGCCAGCAGTTTAGGCAGGATCATGAACACTGAAGCTTTCTTT.

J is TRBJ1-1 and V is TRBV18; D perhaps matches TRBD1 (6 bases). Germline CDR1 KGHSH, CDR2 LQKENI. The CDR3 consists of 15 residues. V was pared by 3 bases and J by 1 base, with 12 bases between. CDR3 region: CASSPPGQWNTEAFF. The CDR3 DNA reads TGTGCCAGCTCACCTCCCGGACAGTGGAACACTGAAGCTTTCTTT. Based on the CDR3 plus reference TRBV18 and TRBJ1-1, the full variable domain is NAGVMQNPRHLVRRRGQEARLRCSPMKGHSHVYWYRQLPEEGLKFMVYLQKENIIDESGMPKERFSAEFPKEGPSILRIQQVVRGDSAAYFCASSPPGQWNTEAFFGQGTRLTVV.

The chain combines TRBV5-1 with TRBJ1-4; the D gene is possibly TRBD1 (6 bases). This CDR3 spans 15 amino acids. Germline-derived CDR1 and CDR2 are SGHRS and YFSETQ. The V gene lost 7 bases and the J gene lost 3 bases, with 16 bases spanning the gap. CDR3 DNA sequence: TGCGCCAGCCGTACGACAGGAGGTGCTAATGAAAAACTGTTTTTT. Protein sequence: CASRTTGGANEKLFF.

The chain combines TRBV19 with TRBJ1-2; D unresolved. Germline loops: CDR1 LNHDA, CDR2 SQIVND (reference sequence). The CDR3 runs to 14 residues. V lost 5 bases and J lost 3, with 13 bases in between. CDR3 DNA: TGTGCCAGTAGTCGCGGGCCGGAGGACTATGGCTACACCTTC. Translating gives CASSRGPEDYGYTF.

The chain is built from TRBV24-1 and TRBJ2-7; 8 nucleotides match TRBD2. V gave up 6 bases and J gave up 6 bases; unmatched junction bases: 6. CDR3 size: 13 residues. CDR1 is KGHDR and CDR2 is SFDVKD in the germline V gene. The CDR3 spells CATSRSGSGEQYF. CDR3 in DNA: TGTGCCACCAGTCGGAGCGGGAGCGGCGAGCAGTACTTC.

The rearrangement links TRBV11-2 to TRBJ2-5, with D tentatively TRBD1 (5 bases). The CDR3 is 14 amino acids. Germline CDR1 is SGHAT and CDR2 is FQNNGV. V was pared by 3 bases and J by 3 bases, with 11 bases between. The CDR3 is CASSLMADKETQYF. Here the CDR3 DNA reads TGTGCCAGCAGCTTGATGGCGGACAAAGAGACCCAGTACTTC.

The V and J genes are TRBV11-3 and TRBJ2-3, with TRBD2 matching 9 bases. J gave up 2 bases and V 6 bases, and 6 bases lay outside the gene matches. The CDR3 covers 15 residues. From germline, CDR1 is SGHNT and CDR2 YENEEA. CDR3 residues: CASSLIAGATDTQYF. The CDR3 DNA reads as TGTGCCAGCAGTCTAATAGCGGGAGCCACAGATACGCAGTATTTT.

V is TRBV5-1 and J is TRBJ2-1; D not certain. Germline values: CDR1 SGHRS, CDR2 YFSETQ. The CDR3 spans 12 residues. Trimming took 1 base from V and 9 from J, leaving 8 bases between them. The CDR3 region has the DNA TGCGCCAGCAGCTTGTATGCCGGTGAGCAGTTCTTC. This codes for CASSLYAGEQFF.

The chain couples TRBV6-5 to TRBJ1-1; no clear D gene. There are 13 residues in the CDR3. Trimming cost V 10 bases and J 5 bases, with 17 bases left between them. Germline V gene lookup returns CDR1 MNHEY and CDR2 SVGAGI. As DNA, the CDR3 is TGTGCCACAAATCGACTATCCCGGACTGAAGCTTTCTTT. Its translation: CATNRLSRTEAFF.

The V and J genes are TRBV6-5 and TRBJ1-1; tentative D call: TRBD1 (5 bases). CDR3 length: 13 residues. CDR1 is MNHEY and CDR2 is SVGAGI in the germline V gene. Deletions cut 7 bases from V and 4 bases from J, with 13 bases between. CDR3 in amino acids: CASIPGGTTEAFF. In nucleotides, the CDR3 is TGTGCCAGCATTCCTGGGGGGACCACTGAAGCTTTCTTT.

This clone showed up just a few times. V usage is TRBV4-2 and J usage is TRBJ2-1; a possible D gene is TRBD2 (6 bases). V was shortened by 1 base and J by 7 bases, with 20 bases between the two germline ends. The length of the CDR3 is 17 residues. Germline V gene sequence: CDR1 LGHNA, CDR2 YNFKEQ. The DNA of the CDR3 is TGTGCCAGCAGCCAAGGAGGTGGGAGGCCGCTTCAGAATGAGCAGTTCTTC. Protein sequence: CASSQGGGRPLQNEQFF.

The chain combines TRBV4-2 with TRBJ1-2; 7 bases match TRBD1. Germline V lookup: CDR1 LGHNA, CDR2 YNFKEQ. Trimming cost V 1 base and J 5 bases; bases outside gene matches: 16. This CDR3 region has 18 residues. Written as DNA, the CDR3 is TGTGCCAGCAGCCAAGCCTACGACAGGGTGAGCGGATCATATGGCTACACCTTC. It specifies CASSQAYDRVSGSYGYTF.

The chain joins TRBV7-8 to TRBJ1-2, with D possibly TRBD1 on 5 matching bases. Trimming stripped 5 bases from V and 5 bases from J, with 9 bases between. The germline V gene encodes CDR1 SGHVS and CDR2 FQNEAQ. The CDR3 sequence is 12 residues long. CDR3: CASSPRQYGYTF. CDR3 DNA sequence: TGTGCCAGCAGCCCAAGACAGTATGGCTACACCTTC. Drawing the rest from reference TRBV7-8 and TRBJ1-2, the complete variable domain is GAGVSQSPRYKVAKRGQDVALRCDPISGHVSLFWYQQALGQGPEFLTYFQNEAQLDKSGLPSDRFFAERPEGSVSTLKIQRTQQEDSAVYLCASSPRQYGYTFGSGTRLTVV.

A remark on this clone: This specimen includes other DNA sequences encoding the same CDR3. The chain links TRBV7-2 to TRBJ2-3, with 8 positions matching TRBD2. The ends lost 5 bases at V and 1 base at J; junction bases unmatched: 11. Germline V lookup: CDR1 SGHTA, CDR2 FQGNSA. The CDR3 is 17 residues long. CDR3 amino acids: CASSGRFGRVGTDTQYF. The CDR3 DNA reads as TGTGCCAGCAGCGGAAGATTCGGGAGGGTGGGCACAGATACGCAGTATTTT.

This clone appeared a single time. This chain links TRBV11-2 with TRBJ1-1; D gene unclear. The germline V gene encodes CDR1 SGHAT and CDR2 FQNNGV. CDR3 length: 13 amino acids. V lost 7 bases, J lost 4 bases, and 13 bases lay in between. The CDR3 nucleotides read TGTGCCAGCACCCAAGGGAGTGGCACTGAAGCTTTCTTT. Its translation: CASTQGSGTEAFF.

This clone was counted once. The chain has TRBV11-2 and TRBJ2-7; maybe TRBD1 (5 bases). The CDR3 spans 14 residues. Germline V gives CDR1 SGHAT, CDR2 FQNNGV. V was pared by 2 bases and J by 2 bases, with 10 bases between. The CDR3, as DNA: TGTGCCAGCAGCTTACAGCCAGGGCCCTACGAGCAGTACTTC. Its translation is CASSLQPGPYEQYF.

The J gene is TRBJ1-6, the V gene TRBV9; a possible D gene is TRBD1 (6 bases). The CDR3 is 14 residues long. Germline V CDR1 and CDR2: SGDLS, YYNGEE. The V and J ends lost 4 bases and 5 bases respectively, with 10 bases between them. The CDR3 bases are TGTGCCAGCAGCCCGGGACAAAATAATTCACCCCTCCACTTT. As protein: CASSPGQNNSPLHF.

This chain's CDR3 is CASSLIVRAGNTIYF. DNA of the CDR3: TGTGCCAGCAGCCTTATAGTGAGGGCTGGAAACACCATATATTTT. This rearrangement joins TRBV28 to TRBJ1-3; no clear D. Germline CDR1 MDHEN, CDR2 SYDVKM. The CDR3 spans 15 residues. V lost 6 bases, J lost 2 bases, and 14 bases lay in between. Supplemented by reference TRBV28 and TRBJ1-3, the full variable domain reads DVKVTQSSRYLVKRTGEKVFLECVQDMDHENMFWYRQDPGLGLRLIYFSYDVKMKEKGDIPEGYSVSREKKERFSLILESASTNQTSMYLCASSLIVRAGNTIYFGEGSWLTVV.

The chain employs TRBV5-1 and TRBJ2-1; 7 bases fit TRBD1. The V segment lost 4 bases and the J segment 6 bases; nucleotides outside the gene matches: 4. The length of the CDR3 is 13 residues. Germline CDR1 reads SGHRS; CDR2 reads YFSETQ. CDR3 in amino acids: CASSPDRFNEQFF. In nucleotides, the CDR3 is TGCGCCAGCAGCCCGGACAGGTTCAATGAGCAGTTCTTC.

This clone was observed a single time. The CDR3 protein is CASSLGLAGGRETQYF. The DNA of the CDR3 is TGTGCCAGCAGCTTGGGACTAGCGGGAGGACGAGAGACCCAGTACTTC. V is TRBV7-2 and J is TRBJ2-5; 15 nucleotides match TRBD2. Germline values: CDR1 SGHTA, CDR2 FQGNSA. Losses at the gene ends were 3 bases for V and 4 bases for J; bases not matched to a gene: 3. The CDR3 contains 16 residues.

The CDR3 is CAISRGSGYTF. CDR3 DNA sequence: TGTGCCATCAGTCGAGGGTCTGGCTACACCTTC. The chain is built from TRBV10-3 and TRBJ1-2; D is ambiguous. CDR1 is ENHRY, CDR2 SYGVKD, per germline. V lost 5 bases and J lost 7, with 8 bases in between. The CDR3 contains 11 residues.

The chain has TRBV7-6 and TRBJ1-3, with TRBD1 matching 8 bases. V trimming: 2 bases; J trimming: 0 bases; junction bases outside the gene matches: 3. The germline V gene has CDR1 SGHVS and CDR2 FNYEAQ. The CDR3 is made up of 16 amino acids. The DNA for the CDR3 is TGTGCCAGCAGCTTATTGACAGGGGCCTCTGGAAACACCATATATTTT. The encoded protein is CASSLLTGASGNTIYF.